This is a list of T cell receptor beta chains from one sample in a study of blood T cell repertoires in COVID-19. Using immunoSEQ multiplex PCR, the repertoire was profiled, and TCRdb retains in-frame clones only, with some absent. The data show over 100,000 clones, 82% seen once. Sequences were obtained from peripheral blood. The receptors were gathered from a woman in her seventies with acute or convalescent COVID-19. Each CDR3 is given with its conserved first and last residue. D genes are given only for firm matches. The size field is filled for only some rows; it gives once, few, many or a size class.

D: -
V: TRBV6-5
J: TRBJ1-2
size: -
CDR3: CASSSRGWEYGYTF
DNA: TGTGCCAGCAGTTCCCGGGGGTGGGAGTATGGCTACACCTTC

D: -
V: TRBV12-3/TRBV12-4
J: TRBJ1-2
size: -
CDR3: CASSFSSTRGYTF
DNA: TGTGCCAGCAGTTTTTCAAGTACACGTGGCTACACCTTC

D: TRBD1
V: TRBV5-6
J: TRBJ1-4
size: -
CDR3: CASSLGPGQGSEKLFF
DNA: TGTGCCAGCAGCTTGGGACCTGGACAGGGGAGTGAAAAACTGTTTTTT

D: -
V: TRBV20-1
J: TRBJ1-2
size: -
CDR3: CSANSIDGYTF
DNA: TGCAGTGCTAACTCAATTGATGGCTACACCTTC

D: TRBD1
V: TRBV9
J: TRBJ1-1
size: -
CDR3: CASSVGDRGKGMNTEAFF
DNA: TGTGCCAGCAGCGTAGGGGACAGGGGAAAAGGTATGAACACTGAAGCTTTCTTT

D: -
V: TRBV2
J: TRBJ1-5
size: -
CDR3: CASSAGFRQPQHF
DNA: TGTGCCAGCAGTGCGGGGTTCCGTCAGCCCCAGCATTTT

D: -
V: TRBV11-3
J: TRBJ1-1
size: -
CDR3: CASSLEAESTEAFF
DNA: TGTGCCAGCAGCTTAGAAGCGGAAAGCACTGAAGCTTTCTTT

D: -
V: TRBV3-1/TRBV3-2
J: TRBJ2-2
size: few
CDR3: CASNPTDYPNTGELFF
DNA: TGTGCCAGCAACCCGACCGACTACCCGAACACCGGGGAGCTGTTTTTT

D: TRBD1
V: TRBV6-5
J: TRBJ1-1
size: -
CDR3: CASSPQGEFTEAFF
DNA: TGTGCCAGCAGCCCCCAGGGGGAATTCACTGAAGCTTTCTTT

D: -
V: TRBV19
J: TRBJ1-2
size: -
CDR3: CASRVVGASGYTF
DNA: TGTGCCAGTAGGGTGGTAGGAGCCTCTGGCTACACCTTC

D: -
V: TRBV24-1
J: TRBJ2-1
size: -
CDR3: CATSDLLKSWYNEQFF
DNA: TGTGCCACCAGTGATTTGCTCAAGAGTTGGTACAATGAGCAGTTCTTC

D: -
V: TRBV30
J: TRBJ1-6
size: -
CDR3: CAWSDKGDNSPLHF
DNA: TGTGCCTGGAGTGACAAGGGGGATAATTCACCCCTCCACTTT

D: -
V: TRBV5-6
J: TRBJ1-3
size: -
CDR3: CASSRPGSYSGNTIYF
DNA: TGTGCCAGCAGCCGCCCGGGGTCTTACTCTGGAAACACCATATATTTT

D: TRBD1
V: TRBV12-3/TRBV12-4
J: TRBJ1-2
size: -
CDR3: CASSQGGYGYTF
DNA: TGTGCCAGCAGTCAGGGGGGATATGGCTACACCTTC

D: TRBD2
V: TRBV5-5
J: TRBJ2-1
size: -
CDR3: CASSRGLAGEQFF
DNA: TGTGCCAGCAGCAGGGGACTAGCGGGTGAGCAGTTCTTC

D: -
V: TRBV9
J: TRBJ1-4
size: -
CDR3: CASSGGVTTNEKLFF
DNA: TGTGCCAGCAGCGGGGGCGTCACAACTAATGAAAAACTGTTTTTT

D: -
V: TRBV18
J: TRBJ1-1
size: -
CDR3: CASSPPAYMNTEAFF
DNA: TGTGCCAGCTCACCACCGGCATACATGAACACTGAAGCTTTCTTT

D: -
V: TRBV7-9
J: TRBJ2-3
size: -
CDR3: CASSSGGLLSDTQYF
DNA: TGTGCCAGCAGCTCAGGCGGACTTCTGTCGGATACGCAGTATTTT

D: TRBD1
V: TRBV2
J: TRBJ1-4
size: -
CDR3: CATRSGQGSPGREKLFF
DNA: TGTGCCACCAGATCGGGACAGGGTAGCCCGGGGAGAGAAAAACTGTTTTTT

D: TRBD1
V: TRBV30
J: TRBJ1-2
size: -
CDR3: CAWTDRALRGYTF
DNA: TGTGCCTGGACTGACAGGGCCCTTCGTGGCTACACCTTC

D: -
V: TRBV19
J: TRBJ2-2
size: -
CDR3: CATPRRSGNTGELFF
DNA: TGTGCCACTCCGCGGAGGAGCGGGAACACCGGGGAGCTGTTTTTT

D: TRBD1
V: TRBV19
J: TRBJ2-7
size: -
CDR3: CASRQGVEQYF
DNA: TGTGCCAGTAGACAGGGGGTCGAGCAGTACTTC

D: TRBD1
V: TRBV2
J: TRBJ2-7
size: -
CDR3: CASSERTGDYEQYF
DNA: TGTGCCAGCAGTGAACGGACAGGAGACTACGAGCAGTACTTC

D: -
V: TRBV24-1
J: TRBJ2-5
size: -
CDR3: CATIPTGSGETQYF
DNA: TGTGCCACCATTCCAACAGGGTCGGGGGAGACCCAGTACTTC

D: TRBD1
V: TRBV19
J: TRBJ1-1
size: -
CDR3: CASFDPRQGASEAFF
DNA: TGTGCCAGCTTCGACCCTCGACAGGGGGCTTCTGAAGCTTTCTTT

D: TRBD2
V: TRBV19
J: TRBJ2-3
size: -
CDR3: CASSRGTSGADTDTQYF
DNA: TGTGCCAGTAGTCGGGGGACTAGCGGGGCGGACACAGATACGCAGTATTTT

D: TRBD1
V: TRBV6-2/TRBV6-3
J: TRBJ2-7
size: few
CDR3: CASSLPGQGTYEQYF
DNA: TGTGCCAGCAGTTTACCGGGACAGGGAACCTACGAGCAGTACTTC

D: TRBD2
V: TRBV3-1/TRBV3-2
J: TRBJ2-1
size: few
CDR3: CASSQWTSLANEQFF
DNA: TGTGCCAGCAGCCAATGGACTAGTTTGGCAAATGAGCAGTTCTTC

D: -
V: TRBV25-1
J: TRBJ2-7
size: -
CDR3: CASSGDSLGVEQYF
DNA: TGTGCCAGCAGTGGCGACAGTCTAGGAGTCGAGCAGTACTTC

D: TRBD1
V: TRBV11-3
J: TRBJ2-5
size: -
CDR3: CASSLDHETGGGETQYF
DNA: TGTGCCAGCAGCTTAGATCACGAGACAGGGGGAGGAGAGACCCAGTACTTC

D: TRBD1
V: TRBV5-4
J: TRBJ1-1
size: -
CDR3: CASSTGQGGTEAFF
DNA: TGTGCCAGCAGCACGGGACAGGGAGGGACTGAAGCTTTCTTT

D: -
V: TRBV12-3/TRBV12-4
J: TRBJ1-5
size: once
CDR3: CASSLPSQPQHF
DNA: TGTGCCAGCAGTTTACCTTCCCAGCCCCAGCATTTT

D: TRBD1
V: TRBV2
J: TRBJ1-1
size: once
CDR3: CASRDVTGGTEAFF
DNA: TGTGCCAGCAGGGACGTGACAGGGGGGACTGAAGCTTTCTTT

D: -
V: TRBV6-2/TRBV6-3
J: TRBJ2-5
size: -
CDR3: CASSSGGSWTQYF
DNA: TGTGCCAGCAGTAGTGGAGGGTCCTGGACCCAGTACTTC

D: -
V: TRBV14
J: TRBJ1-2
size: -
CDR3: CASSRVEFYGYTF
DNA: TGTGCCAGCAGCCGCGTGGAGTTCTATGGCTACACCTTC

D: TRBD2
V: TRBV14
J: TRBJ2-4
size: -
CDR3: CASSQDGGGLAKNIQYF
DNA: TGTGCCAGCAGCCAAGACGGGGGAGGGTTAGCCAAAAACATTCAGTACTTC

D: -
V: TRBV7-2
J: TRBJ2-4
size: -
CDR3: CASSYGSIQYF
DNA: TGTGCCAGCAGCTATGGGAGCATTCAGTACTTC

D: -
V: TRBV11-3
J: TRBJ2-5
size: -
CDR3: CASRQGGETQYF
DNA: TGTGCCAGCAGACAGGGCGGGGAGACCCAGTACTTC

D: -
V: TRBV11-2
J: TRBJ2-5
size: few
CDR3: CASSLGVKETQYF
DNA: TGTGCCAGCAGCCTCGGGGTAAAAGAGACCCAGTACTTC

D: -
V: TRBV6-2/TRBV6-3
J: TRBJ1-2
size: -
CDR3: CASSHYSGDGYTF
DNA: TGTGCCAGCAGTCACTATAGCGGGGATGGCTACACCTTC

D: TRBD1
V: TRBV3-1/TRBV3-2
J: TRBJ1-2
size: -
CDR3: CASSLGQGASILHGYTF
DNA: TGTGCCAGCAGCCTAGGACAGGGGGCATCTATCCTACATGGCTACACCTTC